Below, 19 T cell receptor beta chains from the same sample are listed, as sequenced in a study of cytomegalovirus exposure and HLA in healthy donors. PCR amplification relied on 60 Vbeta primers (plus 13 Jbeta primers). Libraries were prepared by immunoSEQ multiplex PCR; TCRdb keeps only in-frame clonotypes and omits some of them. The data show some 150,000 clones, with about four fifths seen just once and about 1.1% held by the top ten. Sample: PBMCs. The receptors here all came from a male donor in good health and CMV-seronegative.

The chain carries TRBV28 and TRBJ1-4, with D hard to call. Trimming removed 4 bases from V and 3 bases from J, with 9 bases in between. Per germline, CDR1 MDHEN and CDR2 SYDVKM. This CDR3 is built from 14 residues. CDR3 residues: CASSSPLANEKLFF. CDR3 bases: TGTGCCAGCAGTTCCCCCCTAGCTAATGAAAAACTGTTTTTT.

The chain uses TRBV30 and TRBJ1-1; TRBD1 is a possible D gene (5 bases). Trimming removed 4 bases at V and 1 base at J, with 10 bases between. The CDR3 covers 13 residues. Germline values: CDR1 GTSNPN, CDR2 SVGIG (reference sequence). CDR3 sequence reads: CAWTAGGNTEAFF. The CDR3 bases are TGTGCCTGGACCGCGGGGGGGAACACTGAAGCTTTCTTT. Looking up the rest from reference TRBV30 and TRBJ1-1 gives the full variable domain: SQTIHQWPATLVQPVGSPLSLECTVEGTSNPNLYWYRQAAGRGLQLLFYSVGIGQISSEVPQNLSASRPQDRQFILSSKKLLLSDSGFYLCAWTAGGNTEAFFGQGTRLTVV.

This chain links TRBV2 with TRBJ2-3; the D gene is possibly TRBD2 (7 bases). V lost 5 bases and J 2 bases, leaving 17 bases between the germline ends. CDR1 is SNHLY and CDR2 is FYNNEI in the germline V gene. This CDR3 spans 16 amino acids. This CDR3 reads CASSYLGGHLTDTQYF. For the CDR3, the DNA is TGTGCCAGCAGTTACCTCGGGGGGCACCTCACAGATACGCAGTATTTT.

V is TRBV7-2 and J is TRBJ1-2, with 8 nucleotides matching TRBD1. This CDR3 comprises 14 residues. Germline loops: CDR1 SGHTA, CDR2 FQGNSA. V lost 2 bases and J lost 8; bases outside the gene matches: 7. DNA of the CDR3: TGTGCCAGCAGCTTACCCGGACAGGGAGACGGCTACACCTTC. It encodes CASSLPGQGDGYTF.

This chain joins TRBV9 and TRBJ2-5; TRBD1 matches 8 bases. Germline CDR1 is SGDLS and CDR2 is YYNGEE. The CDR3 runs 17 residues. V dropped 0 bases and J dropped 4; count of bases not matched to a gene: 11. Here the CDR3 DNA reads TGTGCCAGCAGCGTAGGGCCAGGACAGGGATATTTAGAGACCCAGTACTTC. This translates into CASSVGPGQGYLETQYF.

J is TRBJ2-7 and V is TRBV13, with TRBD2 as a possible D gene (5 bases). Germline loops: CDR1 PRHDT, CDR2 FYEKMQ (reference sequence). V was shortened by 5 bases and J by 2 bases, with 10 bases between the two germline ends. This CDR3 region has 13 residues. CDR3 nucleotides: TGTGCCAGCAGCCTATGGACTGCCTACGAGCAGTACTTC. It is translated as CASSLWTAYEQYF.

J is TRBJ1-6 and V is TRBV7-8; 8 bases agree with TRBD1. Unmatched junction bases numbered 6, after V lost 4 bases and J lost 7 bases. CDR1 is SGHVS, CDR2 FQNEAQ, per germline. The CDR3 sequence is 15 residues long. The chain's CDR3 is CASSSIQGENSPLHF. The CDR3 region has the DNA TGTGCCAGCAGCTCTATACAGGGGGAGAATTCACCCCTCCACTTT.

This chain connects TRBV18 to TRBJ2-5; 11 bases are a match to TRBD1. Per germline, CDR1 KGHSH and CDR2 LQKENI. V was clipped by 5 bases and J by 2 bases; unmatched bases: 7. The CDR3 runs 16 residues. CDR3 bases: TGTGCCAGCTCAGCCCGGACAGGGGGCAGGCAAGAGACCCAGTACTTC. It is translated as CASSARTGGRQETQYF.

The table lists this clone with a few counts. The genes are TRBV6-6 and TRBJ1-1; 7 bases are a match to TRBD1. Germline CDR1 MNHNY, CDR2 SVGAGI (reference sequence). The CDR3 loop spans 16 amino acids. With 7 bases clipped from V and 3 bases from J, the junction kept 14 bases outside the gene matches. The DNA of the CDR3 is TGTGCCAGCATCTTCAAAGGACAGGTTCAATACACTGAAGCTTTCTTT. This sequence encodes CASIFKGQVQYTEAFF.

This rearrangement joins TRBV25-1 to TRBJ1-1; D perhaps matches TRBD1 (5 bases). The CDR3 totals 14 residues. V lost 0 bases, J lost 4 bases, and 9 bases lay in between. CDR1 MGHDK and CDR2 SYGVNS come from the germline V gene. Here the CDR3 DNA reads TGTGCCAGCAGTGAATACATCGGGGGCACTGAAGCTTTCTTT. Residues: CASSEYIGGTEAFF.

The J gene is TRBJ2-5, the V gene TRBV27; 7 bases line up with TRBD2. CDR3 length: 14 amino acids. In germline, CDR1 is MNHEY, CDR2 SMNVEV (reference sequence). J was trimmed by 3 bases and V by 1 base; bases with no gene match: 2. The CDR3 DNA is TGTGCCAGCAGTTTATATCGGGGGGAAGAGACCCAGTACTTC. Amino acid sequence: CASSLYRGEETQYF.

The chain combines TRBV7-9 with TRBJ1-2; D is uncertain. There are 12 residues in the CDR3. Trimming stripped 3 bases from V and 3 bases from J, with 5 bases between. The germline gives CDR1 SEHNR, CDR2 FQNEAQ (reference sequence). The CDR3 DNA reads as TGTGCCAGCAGCTTCGGGGACTATGGCTACACCTTC. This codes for CASSFGDYGYTF.

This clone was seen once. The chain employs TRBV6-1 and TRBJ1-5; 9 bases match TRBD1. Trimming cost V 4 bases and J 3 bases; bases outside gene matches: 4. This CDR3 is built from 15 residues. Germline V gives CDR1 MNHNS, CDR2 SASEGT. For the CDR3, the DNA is TGTGCCAGCAGTGGAGGACAGGGGCACAATCAGCCCCAGCATTTT. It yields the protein CASSGGQGHNQPQHF.

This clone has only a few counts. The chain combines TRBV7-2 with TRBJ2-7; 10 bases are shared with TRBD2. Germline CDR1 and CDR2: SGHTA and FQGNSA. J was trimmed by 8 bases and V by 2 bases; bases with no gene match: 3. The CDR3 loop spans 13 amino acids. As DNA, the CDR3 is TGTGCCAGCAGCTTACTAGCGGGGGAGAAGCAGTACTTC. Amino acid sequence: CASSLLAGEKQYF.

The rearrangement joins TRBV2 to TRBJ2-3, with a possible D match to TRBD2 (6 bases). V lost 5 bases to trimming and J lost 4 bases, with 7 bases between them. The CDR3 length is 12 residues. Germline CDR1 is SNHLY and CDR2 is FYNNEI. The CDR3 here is CASSPSADTQYF. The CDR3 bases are TGTGCCAGCAGTCCTAGCGCAGATACGCAGTATTTT.

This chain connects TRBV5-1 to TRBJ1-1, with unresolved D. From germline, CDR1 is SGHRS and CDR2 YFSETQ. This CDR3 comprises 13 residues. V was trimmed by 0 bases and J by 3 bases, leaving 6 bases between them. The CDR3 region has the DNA TGCGCCAGCAGCTTGGTAGCGGACACTGAAGCTTTCTTT. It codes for CASSLVADTEAFF.

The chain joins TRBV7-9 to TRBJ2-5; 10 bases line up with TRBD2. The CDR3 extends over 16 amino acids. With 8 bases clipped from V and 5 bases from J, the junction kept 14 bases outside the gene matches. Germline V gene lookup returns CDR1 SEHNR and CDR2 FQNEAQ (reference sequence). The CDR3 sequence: CASETMGAGGRETQYF. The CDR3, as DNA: TGTGCCAGCGAGACTATGGGAGCGGGGGGGCGTGAGACCCAGTACTTC.

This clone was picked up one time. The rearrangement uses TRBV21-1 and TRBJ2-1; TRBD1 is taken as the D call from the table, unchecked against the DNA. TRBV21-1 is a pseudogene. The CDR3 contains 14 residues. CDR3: CATLTGPSYNEQFF. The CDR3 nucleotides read TGTGCCACCCTGACAGGTCCCTCCTACAATGAGCAGTTCTTC.

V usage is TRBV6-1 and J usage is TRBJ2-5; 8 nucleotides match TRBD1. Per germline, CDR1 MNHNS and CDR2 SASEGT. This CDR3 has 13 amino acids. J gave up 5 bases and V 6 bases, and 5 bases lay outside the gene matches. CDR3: CASRFTGGETQYF. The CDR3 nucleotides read TGTGCCAGCAGGTTTACAGGGGGGGAGACCCAGTACTTC.